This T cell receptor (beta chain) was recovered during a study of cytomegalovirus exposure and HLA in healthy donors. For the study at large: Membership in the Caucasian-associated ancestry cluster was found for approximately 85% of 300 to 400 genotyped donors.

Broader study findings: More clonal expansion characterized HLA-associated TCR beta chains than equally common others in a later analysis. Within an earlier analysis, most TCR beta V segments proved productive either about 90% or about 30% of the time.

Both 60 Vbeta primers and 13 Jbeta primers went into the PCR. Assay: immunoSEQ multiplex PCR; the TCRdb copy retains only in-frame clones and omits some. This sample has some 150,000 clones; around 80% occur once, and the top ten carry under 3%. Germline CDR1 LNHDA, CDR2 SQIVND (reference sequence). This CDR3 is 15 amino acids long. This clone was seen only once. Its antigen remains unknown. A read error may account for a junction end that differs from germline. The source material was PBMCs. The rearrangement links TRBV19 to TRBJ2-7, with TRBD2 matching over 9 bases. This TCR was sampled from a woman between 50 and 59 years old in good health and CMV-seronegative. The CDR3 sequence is CASSIAGVGPYEQYF. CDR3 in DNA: TGTGCCAGTAGCATAGCGGGAGTAGGTCCCTACGAGCAGTACTTC. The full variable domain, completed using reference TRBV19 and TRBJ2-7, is DGGITQSPKYLFRKEGQNVTLSCEQNLNHDAMYWYRQDPGQGLRLIYYSQIVNDFQKGDIAEGYSVSREKKESFPLTVTSAQKNPTAFYLCASSIAGVGPYEQYFGPGTRLTVT.